The rows below give T cell receptor beta chains drawn from one sample of a study of control samples from healthy donors and cancer patients. Clones were sequenced by immunoSEQ multiplex PCR, and TCRdb holds only the in-frame ones, with some missing. Altogether fewer than 110,000 clones are present, around nine tenths being singletons, with the ten largest covering about 7.8%. Sequencing was done on a sample of blood. All receptors derive from a man in his thirties or forties in good health. Each CDR3 is given with its conserved first and last residue. Fields, in order: J gene, V gene, D gene, CDR3 protein. A D gene is named only where the DNA matches it firmly.

>TRBJ1-1|TRBV2|-
CASSILLRMNTEAFF
>TRBJ1-1|TRBV12-3/TRBV12-4|-
CASSIVWNTEAFF
>TRBJ1-1|TRBV6-6|TRBD1
CASSPRDRGLGTEAFF
>TRBJ1-6|TRBV6-2/TRBV6-3|-
CASSDGQLNNSPLHF
>TRBJ2-7|TRBV3-1/TRBV3-2|-
CASSRRPTGVSYEQYF
>TRBJ2-5|TRBV9|TRBD2
CASSADAGGLETQYF
>TRBJ1-1|TRBV6-6|-
CASSHIQGTEAFF
>TRBJ2-6|TRBV19|TRBD1
CASSRDSSSGANVLTF
>TRBJ1-2|TRBV6-5|-
CASSYSRGGGYTF
>TRBJ1-1|TRBV5-4|-
CASRHAGHKNTEAFF
>TRBJ1-2|TRBV4-3|TRBD1
CASSQDRTGGYGYTF
>TRBJ1-1|TRBV7-3|-
CASSLRAGSGGPEAFF
>TRBJ1-5|TRBV21-1|-
CASPPQGYDQPQHF
>TRBJ2-4|TRBV4-1|-
CASSQDDSTTKNIQYF